The 3 T cell receptor beta chains presented below share a single source sample, sequenced in a study of a mutant IDH1 vaccine in newly diagnosed glioma. Regarding time point: week 23, last vaccination. A 20-mer mutant IDH1 peptide at 300 ug was injected subcutaneously with topical imiquimod. This table comes from immunoSEQ multiplex PCR, and its TCRdb copy is limited to in-frame clones, with some not included. The table records tens of thousands of clones, roughly 80% of them present only once. Which antigens these TCRs recognize remains unknown. The sample in question was PBMCs, obtained from a glioma patient whose treatment included an IDH1 peptide vaccine. These receptors were obtained from a man aged 50 or older with glioma.

The chain links TRBV19 to TRBJ1-5, with D perhaps matching TRBD1 (5 bases). V lost 2 bases and J 6 bases, leaving 11 bases between the germline ends. Germline lookup yields CDR1 LNHDA and CDR2 SQIVND (reference sequence). This CDR3 contains 14 residues. CDR3 in amino acids: CASSITQGSQPQHF. CDR3 DNA: TGTGCCAGTAGTATAACGCAGGGAAGTCAGCCCCAGCATTTT.

V is TRBV19 and J is TRBJ2-7, with TRBD1 identical over 7 bases. The junction had 3 bases not matched to a gene; V was cut back by 4 bases and J by 0 bases. The CDR3 totals 14 residues. The germline CDR1 and CDR2 sequences are LNHDA and SQIVND (reference sequence). The chain's CDR3 is CASSTTGSSYEQYF. The CDR3 nucleotides read TGTGCCAGTAGTACGACAGGGAGCTCCTACGAGCAGTACTTC.

The rearrangement uses TRBV10-1 and TRBJ2-5; 10 bases are a match to TRBD2. CDR3 length: 15 residues. Trimming removed 4 bases from V and 1 base from J; junction bases left unmatched: 3. CDR1 WNHNN and CDR2 SYGVQD come from the germline V gene (reference sequence). DNA of the CDR3: TGCGCCAGCAGTGCGGCTAGCGGGGGCCAAGAGACCCAGTACTTC. Its translation: CASSAASGGQETQYF.